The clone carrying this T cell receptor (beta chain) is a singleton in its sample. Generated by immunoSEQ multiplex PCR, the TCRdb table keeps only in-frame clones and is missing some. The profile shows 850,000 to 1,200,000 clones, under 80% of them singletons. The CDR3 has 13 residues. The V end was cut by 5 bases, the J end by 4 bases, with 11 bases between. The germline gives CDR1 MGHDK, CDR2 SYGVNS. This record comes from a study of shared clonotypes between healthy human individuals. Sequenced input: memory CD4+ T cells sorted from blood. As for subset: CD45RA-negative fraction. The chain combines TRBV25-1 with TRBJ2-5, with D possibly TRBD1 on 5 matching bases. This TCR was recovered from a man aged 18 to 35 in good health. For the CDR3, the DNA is TGTGCCAGCAGTCGACAGAAGGGAGAGACCCAGTACTTC. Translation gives CASSRQKGETQYF.